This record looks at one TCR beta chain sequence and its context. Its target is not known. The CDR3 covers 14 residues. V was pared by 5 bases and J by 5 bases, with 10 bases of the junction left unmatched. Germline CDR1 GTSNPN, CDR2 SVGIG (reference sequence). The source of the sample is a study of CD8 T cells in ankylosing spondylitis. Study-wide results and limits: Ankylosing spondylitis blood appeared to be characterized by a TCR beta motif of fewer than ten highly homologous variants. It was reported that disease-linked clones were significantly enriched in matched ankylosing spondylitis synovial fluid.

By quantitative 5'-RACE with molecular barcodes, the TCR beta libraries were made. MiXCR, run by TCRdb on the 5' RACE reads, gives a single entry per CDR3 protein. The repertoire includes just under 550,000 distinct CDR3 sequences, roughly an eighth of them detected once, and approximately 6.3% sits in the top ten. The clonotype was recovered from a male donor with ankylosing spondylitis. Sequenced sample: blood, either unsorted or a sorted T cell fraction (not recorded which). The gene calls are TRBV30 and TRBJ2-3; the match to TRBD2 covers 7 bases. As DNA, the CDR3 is TGTGCCTGGCGCCCGGGTCGGGAGGAAGATACGCAGTATTTT. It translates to CAWRPGREEDTQYF.